The subject of this entry is one TCR beta chain. How the authors handled the data: Amplification of reference gene primers provided the estimated nucleated cell counts. This table comes from immunoSEQ multiplex PCR, and its TCRdb copy is limited to in-frame clones, with some not included. That table is the source of V, J and clone size, and D and trimming were worked out from the DNA. The sample gives fewer than 500,000 clones, 80% to 90% of which show up once; 1% to 1.5% is in the top ten. These data are taken from a study of blood T cell repertoires in COVID-19. Looking at the study overall: Nucleic acid was either cDNA or gDNA, and it came from T cells, B-cell-depleted T cells, or PBMCs.

The specimen sequenced was PBMCs or T cells enriched from blood (not recorded which). The origin of this receptor is a man aged 30 to 45 who had recovered from COVID-19.

Here the CDR3 DNA reads TGTGCCAGCAGCTTTTCTTCCGGGGTCTATGGAAACACCATATATTTT. Its protein product is CASSFSSGVYGNTIYF. The rearrangement links TRBV11-2 to TRBJ1-3; D uncertain. Per the germline V gene, CDR1 is SGHAT and CDR2 is FQNNGV. V was trimmed by 3 bases and J by 3 bases, leaving 15 bases between them. The CDR3 loop spans 16 amino acids.